This record covers a single T cell receptor beta chain. The data originate from a study of blood T cell repertoires in COVID-19. As for the study in general: T cells, B-cell-depleted T cells, or PBMCs provided the cDNA or gDNA that served as material.

This CDR3 has 13 residues. The germline V gene has CDR1 MRHNA and CDR2 SNTAGT. Trimming shortened V by 4 bases and J by 8 bases, and 14 bases separated the two germline ends. Per the authors' pipeline: Estimated nucleated cell counts came from reference gene primer amplification. Method: immunoSEQ multiplex PCR; TCRdb's copy keeps in-frame clones and lacks some. V and J calls and clone size come straight from that table; D and trimming were deduced from the DNA. The table includes hundreds of thousands of clones, 80% to 90% detected once. The sequence derives from a woman younger than 45 with active or convalescent COVID-19. V usage is TRBV6-4 and J usage is TRBJ1-1, with D possibly TRBD1 on 6 matching bases. The sequenced sample was peripheral blood. As DNA, the CDR3 is TGTGCCAGCAGTGTTGTCCCGGGGACAGAAGCTTTCTTT. As protein: CASSVVPGTEAFF.